This T cell receptor beta chain stems from a study of post-analysis software for immune sequencing data (dated by TCRdb to between 2015 and 2017). In the study overall: Recorded disease courses included relapsing-remitting, secondary progressive and progressive-relapsing multiple sclerosis, with some patients lacking subtype annotation. A subset of samples was prepared in parallel using single-end sample barcoding, then pooled and co-amplified after Illumina adapter ligation. The patient repertoires were set against around ten previously published healthy control repertoires from donors whose ages ranged from roughly 6 to 27 years.

This clonotype was found many times. Its recognized antigen is unknown. No base quality information exists; no much larger clone differs at one position. The method behind the library was PCR. TCRdb names Illumina HiSeq 2500 as the instrument used. Unique molecular identifiers were incorporated into TCR beta cDNA libraries to reduce PCR and sequencing biases. Roughly 0.5 million cDNA molecules were obtained per 1 to 10 million input T cells, so each molecule approximated one T cell. The patient libraries were prepared and sequenced using the same protocol as the earlier healthy control dataset. Samples belonging to the same batch were prepared together, multiplexed and sequenced on a shared HiSeq lane. Turning to the authors' computational methods: MIGEC handled the raw barcoded reads, throwing out single-read molecular identifier groups before consensus assembly and CDR3 extraction. VDJtools was used for post-analysis of the clonotype tables, with diversity normalized by down-sampling every dataset to the smallest sample size. Repertoire overlap clustering matched CDR3 amino acid but not nucleotide sequences to correct batch-related cross-sample contamination. The raw public data were reprocessed by TCRdb itself: fastp quality trimming at Q25, MiXCR clonotype calling, in-frame beta chains only. Every CDR3 protein is listed once, alongside the most common genes and DNA of its rows. These V and J calls rely on TCRdb rather than the paper's analysis. For this sample the table gives hundreds of thousands of distinct CDR3 sequences, of which less than 40% were detected only once. 4% to 6% of the sample rests with the top ten.

Broader findings and caveats from the paper: Significantly higher frequencies in patients than in controls were found for roughly 5 TRBV segments, including TRBV5-6, TRBV5-1 and TRBV20-1. The control group was slightly older than the multiple sclerosis patient group. When samples were clustered directly using the F measure, samples prepared in the same batch co-clustered strongly, which prompted a batch-effect correction. Compared with controls, multiple sclerosis patients had significantly lower normalized Chao1 diversity, a finding suggesting substantial peripheral T-cell clonal expansion.

To demonstrate the VDJtools post-analysis software, the study profiled TCR beta repertoires from the peripheral blood of under 15 young patients with multiple sclerosis. The multiple sclerosis patients were children and adolescents between roughly 6 and 15 years of age. There are 12 amino acids in the CDR3, from cysteine to phenylalanine inclusive. The sequence is cut down to CDR3 DNA, 36 bases in frame from base 1. V is cut by 3 bases and J by 4 bases, and the space between the germline ends is 4 bases. CDR1 and CDR2 are read off the germline V gene (reference sequence) as DFQATT and SNEGSKA. The receptor's source is a girl aged 10 to 17 with multiple sclerosis. The sequenced sample consisted of blood. The V gene is TRBV20-1 and the J gene is TRBJ2-6, with no D gene named confidently. The CDR3 reads CSASKGANVLTF. The sequence in DNA is TGCAGTGCTAGTAAGGGGGCCAACGTCCTGACTTTC.